This TCR beta chain emerged from a study of vaccination and CD4 T cells after COVID-19. Overall study context: Those taking part got two shots of either the BNT162b2 or the mRNA-1273 vaccine. Culture controls were given either a CEFX pool, an HIV-1 Nef pool, or no peptide. Study results and limitations: The median SARS-CoV-2-reactive clonotype number increased from about 20 to 38, without statistical significance.

The germline V gene has CDR1 KGHSH and CDR2 LQKENI. The CDR3 covers 13 residues. Trimming removed 3 bases from V and 4 bases from J, with 9 bases in between. Details on this clonotype: Antigen: not known.

Cultured CD4+ T-cell DNA underwent Oncomine TCR Beta short-read sequencing. Via MiXCR, TCRdb re-called the PCR reads, giving one row per CDR3 protein. The table lists several thousand distinct CDR3 sequences, about 29% of them singletons. Stated treatment: roughly 10-day PBMC culture with coronavirus spike peptide pools or control peptides (ViraFEST assay). Prior to the COVID-19 pandemic (2011-2018), the unexposed donor's CD4+ T cells were collected. ViraFEST grew antigen-specific T cells using peptide pools, then sequenced TCRs. The sequencing sample was made of CD4+ T cells from blood, cultured in vitro. This sequence joins TRBV18 and TRBJ1-1, with D tentatively TRBD1 (5 bases). The source is a human donor in good health. The CDR3 sequence is CASSPRARTEAFF. CDR3 coding DNA: TGTGCCAGCTCACCCAGGGCGCGCACTGAAGCTTTCTTT.